This entry lists 27 T cell receptor beta chains sequenced from one sample in a study of PD-L1 blockade in urothelial cancer. Clones were sequenced by immunoSEQ multiplex PCR, and TCRdb holds only the in-frame ones, with some missing. This repertoire shows tens of thousands of clones, over 65% found once; its top ten account for more than 2.5%. The input for sequencing was PBMCs, taken around atezolizumab (anti-PD-L1) treatment. Receptor source: a man in his sixties or seventies with urothelial cancer.

This clone was counted many times. CDR3 in DNA: TGTGCCAGCAGTGAAGACAGGGGGCTGAAGAACACTGAAGCTTTCTTT. Its protein product is CASSEDRGLKNTEAFF. The rearrangement links TRBV6-1 to TRBJ1-1, with 9 bases fitting TRBD1. The CDR3 length is 16 residues. Germline V gene sequence: CDR1 MNHNS, CDR2 SASEGT. Trimming removed 1 base from V and 1 base from J; junction bases left unmatched: 4.

J is TRBJ2-7 and V is TRBV4-3; a weak D match, TRBD2 (5 bases). V dropped 1 base and J dropped 2 bases, with 6 bases sitting between them. CDR3 length: 13 amino acids. The germline V gene has CDR1 LGHNA and CDR2 YSLEER. The CDR3 is CASSQAGTYEQYF. CDR3 in DNA: TGCGCCAGCAGCCAAGCGGGGACCTACGAGCAGTACTTC.

DNA for the CDR3: TGTGCCAGCAGCTTAGATGGGGGACTAATTCCAGATACGCAGTATTTT. Its translation: CASSLDGGLIPDTQYF. The chain couples TRBV11-3 to TRBJ2-3; 7 bases match TRBD2. J gave up 4 bases and V 0 bases, and 7 bases lay outside the gene matches. The CDR3 extends over 16 amino acids. CDR1 is SGHNT and CDR2 is YENEEA in the germline V gene.

V and J are TRBV5-1 and TRBJ2-1; the match to TRBD1 covers 7 bases. The CDR3 contains 14 residues. Trimming at V came to 3 bases and at J to 6 bases, leaving 6 bases not matched to a gene. From germline, CDR1 is SGHRS and CDR2 YFSETQ. The CDR3 spells CASSSASGGNEQFF. For the CDR3, the DNA is TGCGCCAGCAGCTCAGCATCAGGGGGCAATGAGCAGTTCTTC.

By proportion, this clone is medium-sized. The chain links TRBV4-1 to TRBJ2-1; TRBD2 agrees at 15 bases. This CDR3 is 19 amino acids long. Trimming at V came to 0 bases and at J to 5 bases, leaving 8 bases not matched to a gene. Germline lookup yields CDR1 MGHRA and CDR2 YSYEKL. CDR3 coding DNA: TGCGCCAGCAGCCAAGAACCCGGACTAGCGGGAGGGCTGGACAATGAGCAGTTCTTC. Translating gives CASSQEPGLAGGLDNEQFF.

The chain is built from TRBV9 and TRBJ2-2; D gene uncertain. This CDR3 region has 12 residues. The germline gives CDR1 SGDLS, CDR2 YYNGEE. Between the trimmed V and J ends, which lost 3 bases and 6 bases, there was a span of 6 bases. The CDR3 coding sequence is TGTGCCAGCAGCGCCCAGTCCGGGGAGCTGTTTTTT. This translates into CASSAQSGELFF. The full variable domain, its missing parts supplied by reference TRBV9 and TRBJ2-2, is DSGVTQTPKHLITATGQRVTLRCSPRSGDLSVYWYQQSLDQGLQFLIQYYNGEERAKGNILERFSAQQFPDLHSELNLSSLELGDSALYFCASSAQSGELFFGEGSRLTVL.

This chain connects TRBV20-1 to TRBJ2-1; D unresolved. The CDR3 is 11 residues long. Germline V gives CDR1 DFQATT, CDR2 SNEGSKA (reference sequence). Trimming pared 5 bases from V and 4 bases from J, leaving 6 bases between. CDR3 nucleotides: TGCAGTGCTGCGGAATACAATGAGCAGTTCTTC. Protein: CSAAEYNEQFF.

The CDR3 here is CASSDSPSVTDTQYF. CDR3 bases: TGTGCCAGCAGTGACTCCCCCTCGGTCACAGATACGCAGTATTTT. The chain joins TRBV6-4 to TRBJ2-3; no firm D call. This CDR3 has 15 amino acids. Germline CDR1 is MRHNA and CDR2 is SNTAGT. V dropped 0 bases and J dropped 2 bases, with 9 bases sitting between them.

The V gene is TRBV10-2, the J gene TRBJ1-1; D might be TRBD1 (5 bases). The CDR3 has 13 amino acids. Germline-derived CDR1 and CDR2 are WSHSY and SAAADI. Trimming removed 6 bases at V and 1 base at J, with 9 bases between. DNA for the CDR3: TGCGCCAGCAGGGGGCCGGCGAACACTGAAGCTTTCTTT. Amino acids: CASRGPANTEAFF.

The chain employs TRBV6-6 and TRBJ2-3; D remains ambiguous. Between the trimmed V and J ends, which lost 5 bases and 6 bases, there was a span of 12 bases. CDR3 size: 13 residues. Looked up from germline, CDR1 is MNHNY and CDR2 is SVGAGI (reference sequence). The CDR3: CASSPRLGDTQYF. The DNA for the CDR3 is TGTGCCAGCAGTCCGAGGCTCGGGGATACGCAGTATTTT.

The chain couples TRBV4-3 to TRBJ2-2, with 7 bases that match TRBD1. Losses at the gene ends were 0 bases for V and 4 bases for J; bases not matched to a gene: 2. CDR1 and CDR2 from the germline V gene are LGHNA and YSLEER. This CDR3 spans 15 amino acids. The CDR3 DNA reads TGCGCCAGCAGCCAAGAGACAGGGATCACCGGGGAGCTGTTTTTT. It translates to CASSQETGITGELFF.

V usage is TRBV5-5 and J usage is TRBJ1-4, with D possibly being TRBD1 (5 bases). The CDR3 sequence is 16 residues long. V lost 5 bases, J lost 6 bases, and 20 bases lay in between. The germline V gene has CDR1 SGHKS and CDR2 YYEKEE (reference sequence). The CDR3 spells CASSKTWVRGDEKLFF. The CDR3 DNA is TGTGCCAGCAGTAAAACGTGGGTTCGGGGGGATGAAAAACTGTTTTTT.

The gene calls are TRBV7-8 and TRBJ2-3; 8 bases are shared with TRBD2. CDR3 length equals 15 residues. CDR1 SGHVS and CDR2 FQNEAQ come from the germline V gene. Trimming at V came to 4 bases and at J to 4 bases, leaving 7 bases not matched to a gene. Here the CDR3 reads CASSYTSGAADTQYF. Here the CDR3 DNA reads TGTGCCAGCAGCTACACTAGCGGAGCGGCAGATACGCAGTATTTT. Drawing the rest from reference TRBV7-8 and TRBJ2-3, the complete variable domain is GAGVSQSPRYKVAKRGQDVALRCDPISGHVSLFWYQQALGQGPEFLTYFQNEAQLDKSGLPSDRFFAERPEGSVSTLKIQRTQQEDSAVYLCASSYTSGAADTQYFGPGTRLTVL.

The gene calls are TRBV4-1 and TRBJ1-4; D is ambiguous. The germline CDR1 and CDR2 sequences are MGHRA and YSYEKL. V shed 0 bases and J shed 10 bases, with 18 bases lying between them. This CDR3 has 16 amino acids. The CDR3 coding sequence is TGCGCCAGCAGCCAAGACCCGGGTCCCCGAGTAGGAAAACTGTTTTTT. Translated, it gives CASSQDPGPRVGKLFF.

About this clone: Its ends do not fully match the called genes, so a read error is possible. The V and J genes are TRBV19 and TRBJ1-1, with a weak D call TRBD1 (6 bases). Germline lookup yields CDR1 LNHDA and CDR2 SQIVND (reference sequence). The CDR3 sequence is 14 residues long. CDR3 sequence reads: CASTGWTVNSEAFF. The CDR3, as DNA: TGTGCCAGTACAGGGTGGACAGTGAACTCTGAAGCTTTCTTT.

The genes are TRBV19 and TRBJ2-5; TRBD2 matches 9 bases. Germline V gives CDR1 LNHDA, CDR2 SQIVND (reference sequence). V trimming: 11 bases; J trimming: 3 bases; junction bases outside the gene matches: 7. This CDR3 has 13 residues. CDR3 DNA: TGTGCCGGGAGGACTAGCGAGGAAGAGACCCAGTACTTC. Protein: CAGRTSEEETQYF.

This clone has more than one count but fewer than ten. The chain uses TRBV7-8 and TRBJ2-5, with TRBD1 as a possible D gene (5 bases). The V gene's germline CDR1 is SGHVS and CDR2 FQNEAQ. The CDR3 covers 16 residues. Trimming took 4 bases from V and 4 from J, leaving 19 bases between them. CDR3 amino acids: CASSWIGQGWGETQYF. In nucleotides, the CDR3 is TGTGCCAGCAGCTGGATCGGGCAGGGTTGGGGAGAGACCCAGTACTTC.

This chain uses TRBV6-5 with TRBJ2-7, with TRBD1 identical over 8 bases. Germline V gene data show CDR1 as MNHEY and CDR2 as SVGAGI. The CDR3 is made up of 15 amino acids. The V and J ends lost 6 bases and 5 bases, in that order; junction bases with no gene match: 12. The CDR3 DNA sequence: TGTGCCAGCAGATCCCCCCGGACAGGGCTAGACGAGCAGTACTTC. It codes for CASRSPRTGLDEQYF.

The J gene is TRBJ1-1, the V gene TRBV18; D possibly corresponds to TRBD1 (5 bases). V lost 5 bases and J lost 6, with 13 bases in between. The CDR3 is made up of 13 amino acids. Germline V gene sequence: CDR1 KGHSH, CDR2 LQKENI. The CDR3 bases are TGTGCCAGCTCATATGACAGAATCTCTGAAGCTTTCTTT. Protein: CASSYDRISEAFF.

The CDR3 protein is CASSQLLAGTNEQFF. The CDR3 DNA follows: TGCGCCAGCAGCCAATTACTAGCGGGGACCAATGAGCAGTTCTTC. The rearrangement joins TRBV4-1 to TRBJ2-1, with 10 bases fitting TRBD2. Germline V gives CDR1 MGHRA, CDR2 YSYEKL. The CDR3 is made up of 15 amino acids. J gave up 6 bases and V 2 bases, and 4 bases lay outside the gene matches.

This clone has more than one count but fewer than ten. The chain uses TRBV15 and TRBJ1-1, with no clear D. The V end was cut by 0 bases, the J end by 9 bases, with 14 bases between. This CDR3 region has 14 residues. Germline V CDR1 and CDR2: LNHNV, YYDKDF (reference sequence). The CDR3 spells CATSREYEDWKAFF. The CDR3 coding sequence is TGTGCCACCAGCAGAGAGTACGAGGATTGGAAAGCTTTCTTT.

This chain uses TRBV10-3 with TRBJ2-2, with D possibly TRBD2 on 6 matching bases. Trimming shortened V by 6 bases and J by 6 bases, and 17 bases separated the two germline ends. The CDR3 spans 15 residues. From germline, CDR1 is ENHRY and CDR2 SYGVKD. CDR3 sequence reads: CAISRGTVGSGELFF. The CDR3 DNA is TGTGCCATCAGCCGCGGGACGGTGGGGTCCGGGGAGCTGTTTTTT.

The chain links TRBV6-1 to TRBJ1-1; tentatively, D is TRBD1 (6 bases). Trimming shortened V by 7 bases and J by 5 bases, and 17 bases separated the two germline ends. The CDR3 consists of 14 residues. Germline V lookup: CDR1 MNHNS, CDR2 SASEGT. Written as DNA, the CDR3 is TGTGCCAGCATGAGGGCAGGGGAAGGGACTGAAGCTTTCTTT. Translated: CASMRAGEGTEAFF.

The rearrangement joins TRBV10-3 to TRBJ2-3; D may be TRBD1 (6 bases). V was clipped by 2 bases and J by 6 bases, with 12 bases between them. CDR3 length: 14 residues. Germline CDR1 ENHRY, CDR2 SYGVKD. CDR3 sequence reads: CAISEPRGMDTQYF. The CDR3 region has the DNA TGTGCCATCAGTGAGCCCAGGGGAATGGATACGCAGTATTTT.

The gene calls are TRBV5-4 and TRBJ1-2; D remains unclear. The CDR3 sequence is 13 residues long. V lost 9 bases and J lost 2, with 14 bases in between. In germline, CDR1 is SGHNT, CDR2 YYREEE (reference sequence). The CDR3 region is CATESPVNYGYTF. DNA for the CDR3: TGTGCCACCGAGAGTCCTGTGAACTATGGCTACACCTTC.

The chain combines TRBV7-9 with TRBJ2-7; TRBD2 aligns across 16 bases. With V trimmed by 5 bases and J by 4 bases, 8 bases remained unmatched. Per the germline V gene, CDR1 is SEHNR and CDR2 is FQNEAQ (reference sequence). The CDR3 covers 17 residues. CDR3 loop: CASSHPGTSGRGYEQYF. The CDR3 DNA follows: TGTGCCAGCAGCCACCCCGGGACTAGCGGGAGGGGGTACGAGCAGTACTTC.

The DNA for the CDR3 is TGTGCCAGTAGCCCCCGGCCGGACAGGGAGCTGTTTTTT. Translation gives CASSPRPDRELFF. V gene TRBV19 combines with J gene TRBJ2-2, with a possible D match to TRBD1 (5 bases). The CDR3 runs to 13 residues. V lost 6 bases, J lost 9 bases, and 14 bases lay in between. The germline CDR1 and CDR2 sequences are LNHDA and SQIVND (reference sequence).